This T cell receptor (beta chain) was captured by sequencing in a study of cytomegalovirus exposure and HLA in healthy donors (TCRdb year 2017). Regarding the complete study: In an earlier analysis of around 540 of the donors, 276 Gb of sequence data and 117 million unique TCR beta sequences from about 179 million T cells were reported. An early release that covered roughly 600 HLA-typed donors contained about 300 gigabases of sequencing data and 85 million to 100 million unique TCR sequences. Of the roughly 400 genotyped donors, over 80% were placed in the genetic ancestry cluster associated with self-reported Caucasian donors. The study aimed to test whether cataloging public T cell receptors could reveal signatures of past pathogen exposure. The T cell repertoires of around 730 subjects were profiled by immunosequencing and related to cytomegalovirus serostatus. A separate validation cohort of over a hundred different subjects was used in addition to the roughly 620-subject first cohort. The study combined high-throughput TCR immunosequencing, statistical association of individual TCRs with disease status, and machine learning to predict cytomegalovirus infection status. To study patterns of TCR occurrence, a later analysis re-analyzed previously published TCR beta repertoires from around 670 donors and added high-resolution HLA genotyping. In the later analysis, no new phenotypic data were used to find candidate immune exposures; instead, reliance was placed on TCR beta sequences and their occurrence across donors. An earlier analysis of around 580 of the donors used high-throughput TCR beta sequencing to judge whether each TCR beta V gene segment behaved as functional or pseudogenic. Donor age, sex, ethnicity and CMV serostatus were compiled together with the repertoire data. Genome-wide SNP genotypes for about 55% of the roughly 670 donors were used in a later genetic analysis, which treated that subset as a discovery cohort. Every discovery cohort repertoire had been produced on one sequencing platform. Both class I and class II loci were covered by HLA typing, at four-digit resolution. Typing coverage varied by locus: 629-630 donors for A, B, C, DRB1 and DQB1; under 550 for DQA1; about 600 for DPA1; 450 to 480 for DPB1. Because of strong linkage in the cohort, roughly 5 DR-DQ haplotypes were treated as single units for association and clustering. Across 300 to 500 genotyped donors of the cohort, an average of about 250,000 unique TCR beta nucleotide sequences per donor were sequenced, and around 19% of those sequences were non-productive. Paper-wide results and their limitations: A further reported finding was that TCR beta sequences accurately predicted the HLA-A and HLA-B alleles for most subjects in the first cohort. This cohort had only TCR beta chains sequenced, and the lack of alpha or paired-chain data limited which features could be detected. Roughly uniform sequencing depth across donors was assumed in presence/absence analyses, although this assumption may not hold. Because HLA typing was unavailable for some donors at each locus, only the typed subset was used in association tests. The classifier was reported to diagnose cytomegalovirus status with high specificity and sensitivity in both the original cohort and the validation cohort. In a later genetic analysis, a missense DCLRE1C variant was associated with V-gene and J-gene trimming of TCR beta chains, and the association was replicated in an independent cohort. The study listed around 160 TCR beta chains as associated with cytomegalovirus. In an earlier analysis of around 500 of the donors, most TCR beta V segments appeared in productive rearrangements about 87% or about 30% of the time, broadly matching IMGT annotations. In a later analysis, HLA-associated TCR beta chains showed more clonal expansion and lower generation probabilities than non-associated chains that were equally common. A few of the identified cytomegalovirus-associated TCR beta chains were confirmed in vitro to be specific for cytomegalovirus antigens. CMV serostatus was the only immune exposure information available for the cohort. Several of the top co-occurrence clusters appeared to be linked to parvovirus B19, influenza, CMV and Epstein-Barr virus, according to a later analysis. A later analysis found that TCR association rates varied across HLA loci, with DRB1 alleles showing the most associated TCRs and HLA-C alleles the fewest. In a later analysis, some 18,000 TCR beta sequences were associated with specific HLA alleles at a false discovery rate of 0.05. Across donors, most TCR sequences were observed very rarely, whereas some public TCRs were present in many individuals. Fewer than 20 rarely observed V segments, including chromosome 9 orphons, were excluded from the earlier analysis of some 590 of the donors because counts were too low. Linkage disequilibrium might explain the correlated functional status among segregating V segments, but an unknown experimental factor could not be ruled out. When HLA alleles, especially DR and DQ, strongly co-occurred, attributing TCR associations to individual alleles was difficult. A later genetic analysis reported fewer N-insertions in productive TCRs among donors in an Asian-associated ancestry cluster than the roughly 700-donor mean. A cluster of highly shared sequence variants was judged likely to represent a technical artifact of the sequencing pipeline. According to the authors, the approach could potentially be generalized to other disease states and immunological phenotypes. Most CMV-associated TCR beta chains appeared to be HLA-restricted in a later analysis, and the HLA associations seemed to be driven largely by CMV exposure. The 87-base-pair reads could not distinguish some IMGT-functional V segments, including TRBV6-2 and TRBV6-3, so those segments were excluded.

In total, around 600 healthy bone marrow donors made up the cohort. At the time of sampling, every cohort member was nominally healthy, though immune exposures that went unrecorded were likely present. The donor was CMV seronegative and belonged to the group of over 350 seronegative cohort members. A peripheral blood sample was provided by each donor, and peripheral blood mononuclear cells were used for TCR beta sequencing. The Qiagen DNeasy Blood Extraction Kit was used to extract genomic DNA from the blood cell samples. This clone has just one count. Its antigen is not yet known. No much larger clonotype is one base removed from it; base qualities were not supplied. Receptors were amplified or captured by the immunoSEQ multiplex PCR assay. A mixture of 60 forward primers for TCR Vbeta segments and 13 reverse primers for TCR Jbeta segments was used in the multiplex PCR. The CDR3 region of rearranged TCR beta genes was amplified from genomic DNA by a multiplex PCR assay. Amplified TCR beta libraries were sequenced as 87-base-pair reads on the Illumina HiSeq System. Per the source publication's procedure: A later analysis tallied 75 million to 85 million unique TCR beta chains across the 600 to 700 repertoires, and approximately 9.9 million of those chains were shared by two or more donors. A nearest-neighbor algorithm error-corrected the raw reads and collapsed the reads into unique sequences, merging closely related sequences to remove PCR and sequencing errors. Alignment of CDR3 sequences to IMGT reference sequences was used to assign V, D and J gene segments. For a sequence to be retained, a match of at least six nucleotides was required to both a V gene segment and a J gene segment. A rearrangement counted as productive if the CDR3 had no stop codons and remained in frame with V and J, and every other rearrangement counted as non-productive. Following IMGT convention, CDR3 was defined as the stretch from the second conserved V-encoded cysteine up to the conserved J-encoded phenylalanine. In an earlier analysis of 550 to 650 of the donors, sequences lacking an unambiguous match to a single V gene segment were excluded. An earlier analysis of fewer than 750 of the donors classified V segments as functional when productive rearrangements were above 56.7% and as segregating when the standard deviation between donors was above 5%. A statistical classification framework was built to diagnose cytomegalovirus status from the catalog of TCR beta chain sequences. In a later analysis, V and J genes were assigned by comparing TCR nucleotide sequences against IMGT/GENE-DB human TR gene sequences. Using the TCRdist pipeline, a later analysis assigned CDR3 sequences along with most-parsimonious VDJ recombination scenarios. In a later analysis, each TCR beta chain was defined by its CDR3 amino acid sequence together with its V-gene family, and reads lacking a unique V-gene family were excluded. In a later analysis, some 600 highly shared, low-generation-probability nucleotide sequences were removed to address suspected cross-contamination and a sequencing artifact. In a later analysis, a clonal expansion index for each public chain was calculated from normalized within-repertoire ranks of inferred template counts. Generation probabilities in a later analysis came from a VDJ recombination model fitted to out-of-frame rearrangements, and those results were checked against IGoR. In a later analysis, TCR-TCR, TCR-HLA and TCR-CMV co-occurrence was scored with hypergeometric tests, and a repertoire-size bias correction was applied to TCR pairs. To estimate false discovery rates, a later analysis permuted the HLA or CMV assignments 20 times. A later analysis grouped co-occurring TCRs with DBSCAN, adding TCRdist sequence similarity when clustering within HLA-allele-positive subsets. Repertoires with fewer than 30,000 or more than 120,000 public chains were left out of co-occurrence clustering, as were roughly five repertoires with anomalous nucleotide sharing. TCRdb obtained this table from immuneACCESS and retained in-frame rearrangements with V and J assigned. These tables miss some clones; where compared with another copy, unresolved V genes account for less than half of the shortfall, and the remainder is unexplained. The DNA was the basis for D and trimming; V, J and clone size are from that table. In all, the sample holds about 200,000 clones, and approximately 80% of those were seen once. The ten largest clones capture about 3.1% of the sample.

CDR1 SGHAT and CDR2 FQNNGV are derived from the germline V gene. V gives up 3 bases and J gives up 5 bases, and the segment between their germline ends measures 4 bases. The CDR3 numbers 12 residues from cysteine through phenylalanine. The sequence is cut down to CDR3 DNA, 36 bases in frame from base 1. The sequence came from a man aged 25-40 years in good health and CMV-seronegative. The rearranged segments are TRBV11-2 and TRBJ2-2; a confident D gene designation cannot be given. The sample comprised PBMCs. The nucleotides are TGTGCCAGCAGCTTCTCTACCGGGGAGCTGTTTTTT. Its protein product is CASSFSTGELFF.